The entry that follows covers one TCR beta chain sequence. Its antigen is still unknown. The sample comes from a study of T cell repertoires in cytomegalovirus infection. Study summary: Both CMV infection and a matching HLA type were indicated by public TCR beta signatures.

The CDR3 totals 14 residues. The V gene's germline CDR1 is MNHEY and CDR2 SMNVEV (reference sequence). Between the trimmed V and J ends, which lost 5 bases and 11 bases, there was a span of 21 bases. General study results and limits: Cumulated frequencies of public TCR beta families served to identify carriers of CMV plus the relevant HLA. The ex vivo response was dominated by HLA-C-restricted CMV-specific TCR beta clonotypes.

TCRdb redid the calling of the reads with MiXCR, one entry per CDR3 protein. The sample lists fewer than 900,000 distinct CDR3 sequences, 25% to 35% seen once, with less than 15% in the top ten. This specimen consisted of cultured CD8+ T cells from PBMCs, obtained from culture after CMV antigen stimulation. The gene calls are TRBV27 and TRBJ1-1; D perhaps matches TRBD1 (5 bases). This receptor was obtained from a human donor in good health (CMV status not recorded). Some clones in this sample may be carry-over from other donors' samples. The CDR3 region is CASSPKGWSGQAFF. In DNA form, the CDR3 reads TGTGCCAGCAGTCCAAAGGGGTGGAGCGGGCAGGCTTTCTTT.